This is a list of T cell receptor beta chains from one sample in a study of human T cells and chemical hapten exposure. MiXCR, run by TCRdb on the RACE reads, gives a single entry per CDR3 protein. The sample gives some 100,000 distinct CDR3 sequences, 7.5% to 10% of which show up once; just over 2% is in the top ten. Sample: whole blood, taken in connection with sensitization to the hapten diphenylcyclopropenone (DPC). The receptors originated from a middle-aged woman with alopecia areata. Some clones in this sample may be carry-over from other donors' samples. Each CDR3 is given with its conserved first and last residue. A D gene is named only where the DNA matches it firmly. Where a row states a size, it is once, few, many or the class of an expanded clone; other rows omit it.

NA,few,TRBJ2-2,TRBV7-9,CASREITGELFF,TGTGCCAGCAGGGAGATCACCGGGGAGCTGTTTTTT
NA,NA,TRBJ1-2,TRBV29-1,CSVDQGLNYGYTF,TGCAGCGTCGACCAGGGACTTAACTATGGCTACACCTTC
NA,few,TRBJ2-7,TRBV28,CASSGQLTYEQYF,TGTGCCAGCAGTGGACAGTTAACCTACGAGCAGTACTTC
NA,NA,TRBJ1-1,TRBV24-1,CATSPGGSTEAFF,TGTGCCACCTCTCCTGGGGGTTCCACTGAAGCTTTCTTT
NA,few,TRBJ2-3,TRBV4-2,CASSQDPAASTDTQYF,TGTGCCAGCAGCCAAGATCCAGCAGCTAGCACAGATACGCAGTATTTT
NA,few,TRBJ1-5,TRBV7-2,CASSLGGSQSYSNQPQHF,TGTGCCAGCAGCTTAGGAGGTAGCCAGTCCTATAGCAATCAGCCCCAGCATTTT
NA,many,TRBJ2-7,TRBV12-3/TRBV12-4,CASSSGTEGIYEQYF,TGTGCCAGCAGTAGCGGGACAGAAGGGATCTACGAGCAGTACTTC
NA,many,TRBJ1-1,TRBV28,CASSLTHTEAFF,TGTGCCAGCAGTTTAACCCACACTGAAGCTTTCTTT
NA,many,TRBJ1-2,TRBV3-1,CASSQAGTEGYTF,TGTGCCAGCAGCCAAGCAGGGACGGAAGGCTACACCTTC
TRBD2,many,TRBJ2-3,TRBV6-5,CASSYAGGADTQYF,TGTGCCAGCAGTTATGCGGGAGGCGCAGATACGCAGTATTTT
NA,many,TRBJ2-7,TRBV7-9,CASSFRQGPYEQYF,TGTGCCAGCAGCTTCCGGCAGGGCCCCTACGAGCAGTACTTC
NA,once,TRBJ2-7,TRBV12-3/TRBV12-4,CASRTLSYEQYF,TGTGCCAGCAGGACACTTTCCTACGAGCAGTACTTC
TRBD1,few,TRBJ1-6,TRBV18,CASSPEIGTGGDSPLHF,TGTGCCAGCTCACCGGAGATCGGGACAGGGGGTGATTCACCCCTCCACTTT
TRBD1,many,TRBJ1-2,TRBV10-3,CAITLDRESHGYTF,TGTGCCATCACCCTTGACAGGGAGAGTCATGGCTACACCTTC
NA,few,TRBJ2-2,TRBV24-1,CATSDWTEGGTGELFF,TGTGCCACCAGTGATTGGACAGAAGGCGGCACCGGGGAGCTGTTTTTT
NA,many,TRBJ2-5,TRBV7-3,CASSLGGSETQYF,TGTGCCAGCAGCTTAGGAGGGAGCGAGACCCAGTACTTC
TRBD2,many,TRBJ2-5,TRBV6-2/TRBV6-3,CASSYGRLAGETQYF,TGTGCCAGCAGTTACGGGCGACTAGCGGGAGAGACCCAGTACTTC
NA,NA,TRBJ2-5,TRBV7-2,CASSFQGSQETQYF,TGTGCCAGCAGCTTCCAGGGGAGCCAAGAGACCCAGTACTTC
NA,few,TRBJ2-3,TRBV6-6,CASSYLDWTDTQYF,TGTGCCAGCAGTTACTTAGACTGGACAGATACGCAGTATTTT
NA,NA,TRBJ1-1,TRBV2,CASSHRGSEAFF,TGTGCCAGCAGCCACCGGGGGTCTGAAGCTTTCTTT
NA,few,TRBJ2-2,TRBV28,CASSRPEAKNTGELFF,TGTGCCAGCAGTCGACCGGAGGCTAAGAACACCGGGGAGCTGTTTTTT
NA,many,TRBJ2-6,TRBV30,CAWTDASSGANVLTF,TGTGCCTGGACTGACGCCAGCTCTGGGGCCAACGTCCTGACTTTC
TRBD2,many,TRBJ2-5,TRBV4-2,CASSLNPTSGAQETQYF,TGTGCCAGCAGCCTGAACCCGACTAGCGGGGCCCAAGAGACCCAGTACTTC
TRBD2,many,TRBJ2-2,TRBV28,CASSNLAGDTGELFF,TGTGCCAGCAGTAACCTAGCGGGAGACACCGGGGAGCTGTTTTTT
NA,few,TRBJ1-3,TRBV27,CASSAHLVGSGNTIYF,TGTGCCAGCAGTGCCCACCTTGTGGGGTCTGGAAACACCATATATTTT
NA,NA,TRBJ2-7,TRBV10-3,CAISETQGNEQYF,TGTGCCATCAGTGAGACACAGGGTAACGAGCAGTACTTC
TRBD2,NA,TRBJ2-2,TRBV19,CASSVLGLADLNTGELFF,TGTGCCAGTAGTGTCCTAGGGCTAGCGGATCTGAACACCGGGGAGCTGTTTTTT
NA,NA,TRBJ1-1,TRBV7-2,CASSVPQQKAFF,TGTGCCAGCAGCGTACCCCAACAGAAAGCTTTCTTT
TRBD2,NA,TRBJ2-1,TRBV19,CASSSRTSGMNEQFF,TGTGCCAGTAGTAGTAGGACTAGCGGGATGAATGAGCAGTTCTTC
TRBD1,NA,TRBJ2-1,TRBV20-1,CSATPTGTWNEQFF,TGCAGTGCTACACCGACAGGGACCTGGAATGAGCAGTTCTTC
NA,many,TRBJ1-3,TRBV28,CASRGPGSGNTIYF,TGTGCCAGCAGAGGACCCGGCTCTGGAAACACCATATATTTT
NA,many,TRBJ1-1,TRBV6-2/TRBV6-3,CASNWEGRGPEAFF,TGTGCCAGCAATTGGGAGGGAAGAGGTCCTGAAGCTTTCTTT
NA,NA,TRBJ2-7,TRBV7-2,CASSLAYGAGRGYEQYF,TGTGCCAGCAGCTTAGCTTATGGGGCCGGAAGAGGCTACGAGCAGTACTTC
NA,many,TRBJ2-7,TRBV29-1,CSVPGGRYEQYF,TGCAGCGTTCCCGGGGGCAGGTACGAGCAGTACTTC
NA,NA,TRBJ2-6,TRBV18,CASSPGSGANVLTF,TGTGCCAGCTCACCGGGCTCTGGGGCCAACGTCCTGACTTTC
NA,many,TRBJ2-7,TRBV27,CASSRGRGSYEQYF,TGTGCCAGCTCCCGGGGTAGAGGCTCCTACGAGCAGTACTTC
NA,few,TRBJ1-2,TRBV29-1,CSVVTGHYGYTF,TGCAGCGTTGTTACAGGGCACTATGGCTACACCTTC
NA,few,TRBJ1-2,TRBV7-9,CASSLTGGSNYGYTF,TGTGCCAGCAGCTTAACCGGGGGTTCTAACTATGGCTACACCTTC
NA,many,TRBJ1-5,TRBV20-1,CSARDPQTGWEGLNQPQHF,TGCAGTGCTAGAGATCCCCAGACAGGTTGGGAGGGACTCAATCAGCCCCAGCATTTT
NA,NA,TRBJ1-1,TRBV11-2,CASSLVIGDYTEAFF,TGTGCCAGCAGCTTAGTGATCGGGGACTACACTGAAGCTTTCTTT